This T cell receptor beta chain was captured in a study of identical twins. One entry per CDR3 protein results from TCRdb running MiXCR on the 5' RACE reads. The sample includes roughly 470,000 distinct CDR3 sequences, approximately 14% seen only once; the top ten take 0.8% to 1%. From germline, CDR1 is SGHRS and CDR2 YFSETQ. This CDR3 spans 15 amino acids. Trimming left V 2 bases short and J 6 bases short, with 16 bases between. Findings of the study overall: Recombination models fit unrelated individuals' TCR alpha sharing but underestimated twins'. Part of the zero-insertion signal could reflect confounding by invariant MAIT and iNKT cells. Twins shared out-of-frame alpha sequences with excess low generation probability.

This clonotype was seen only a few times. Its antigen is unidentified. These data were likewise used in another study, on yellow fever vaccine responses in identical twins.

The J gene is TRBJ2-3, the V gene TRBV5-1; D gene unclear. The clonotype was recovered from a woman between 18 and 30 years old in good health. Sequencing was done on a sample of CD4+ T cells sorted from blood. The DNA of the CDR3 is TGCGCCAGCAGCTTTTCCCCGACCGGTGCGGATACGCAGTATTTT. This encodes CASSFSPTGADTQYF.